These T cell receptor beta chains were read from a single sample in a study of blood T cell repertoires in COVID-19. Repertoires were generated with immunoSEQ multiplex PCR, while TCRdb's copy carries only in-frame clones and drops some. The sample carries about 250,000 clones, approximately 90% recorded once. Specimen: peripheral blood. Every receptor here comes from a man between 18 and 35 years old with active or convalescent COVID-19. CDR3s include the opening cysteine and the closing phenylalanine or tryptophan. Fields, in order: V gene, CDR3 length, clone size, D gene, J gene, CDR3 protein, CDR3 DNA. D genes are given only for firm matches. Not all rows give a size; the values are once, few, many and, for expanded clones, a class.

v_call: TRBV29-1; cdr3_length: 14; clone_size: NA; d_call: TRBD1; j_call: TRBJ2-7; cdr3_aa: CSVVRGQGFYEQYF; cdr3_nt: TGCAGCGTGGTACGAGGACAGGGGTTCTACGAGCAGTACTTC
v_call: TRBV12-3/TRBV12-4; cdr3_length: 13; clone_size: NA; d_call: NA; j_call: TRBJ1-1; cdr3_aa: CASNPSGAVRAFF; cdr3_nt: TGTGCCAGCAACCCATCAGGGGCCGTTCGGGCTTTCTTT
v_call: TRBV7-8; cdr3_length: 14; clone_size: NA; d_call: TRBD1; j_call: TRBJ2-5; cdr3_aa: CASSYGTGRETQYF; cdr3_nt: TGTGCCAGCAGCTACGGGACAGGGAGGGAGACCCAGTACTTC
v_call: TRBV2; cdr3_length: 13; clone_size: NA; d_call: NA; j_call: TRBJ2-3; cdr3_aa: CASMPGGADTQYF; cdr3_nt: TGTGCCAGCATGCCCGGAGGTGCAGATACGCAGTATTTT
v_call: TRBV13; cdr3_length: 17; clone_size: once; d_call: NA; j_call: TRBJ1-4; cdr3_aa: CASSLGLRVGNPEKLFF; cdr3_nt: TGTGCCAGCAGCTTGGGGCTCAGGGTCGGAAACCCTGAAAAACTGTTTTTT
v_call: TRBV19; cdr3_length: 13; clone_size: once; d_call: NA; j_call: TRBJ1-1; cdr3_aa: CATSRGTYTEAFF; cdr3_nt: TGTGCCACCTCCCGGGGGACGTACACTGAAGCTTTCTTT
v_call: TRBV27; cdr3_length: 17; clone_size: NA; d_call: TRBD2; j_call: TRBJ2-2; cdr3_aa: CASSTTLAGGWTGELFF; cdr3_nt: TGTGCCAGCAGTACCACTCTAGCGGGAGGATGGACCGGGGAGCTGTTTTTT
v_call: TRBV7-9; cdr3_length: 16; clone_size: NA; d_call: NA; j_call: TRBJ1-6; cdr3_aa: CASTGDSSSYNSPLHF; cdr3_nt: TGTGCCAGCACCGGAGACTCGAGCTCCTATAATTCACCCCTCCACTTT
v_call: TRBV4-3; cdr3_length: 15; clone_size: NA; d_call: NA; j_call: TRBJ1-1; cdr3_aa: CASSQEFGGNTEAFF; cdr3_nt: TGCGCCAGCAGCCAAGAGTTCGGGGGGAACACTGAAGCTTTCTTT
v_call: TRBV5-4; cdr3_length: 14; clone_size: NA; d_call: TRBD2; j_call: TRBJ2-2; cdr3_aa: CASSPDGGSGELFF; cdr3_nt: TGTGCCAGCAGCCCTGACGGGGGGTCCGGGGAGCTGTTTTTT
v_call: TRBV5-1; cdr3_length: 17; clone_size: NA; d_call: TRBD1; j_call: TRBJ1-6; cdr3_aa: CASSLDPPGQGNSPLHF; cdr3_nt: TGCGCCAGCAGCTTGGACCCCCCGGGACAGGGGAATTCACCCCTCCACTTT
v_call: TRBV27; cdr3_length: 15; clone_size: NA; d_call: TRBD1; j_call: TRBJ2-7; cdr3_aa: CASRIIAGGYYEQYF; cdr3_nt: TGTGCCAGCAGAATTATTGCAGGGGGATACTACGAGCAGTACTTC
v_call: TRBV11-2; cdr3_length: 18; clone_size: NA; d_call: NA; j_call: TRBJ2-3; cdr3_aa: CASSPSLRGTALTDTQYF; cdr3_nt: TGTGCCAGCAGCCCAAGCCTACGGGGGACGGCTCTCACAGATACGCAGTATTTT
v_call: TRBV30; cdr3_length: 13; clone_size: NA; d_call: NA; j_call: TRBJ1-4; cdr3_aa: CAWQGKGYEKLFF; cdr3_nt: TGTGCCTGGCAGGGTAAGGGATATGAAAAACTGTTTTTT
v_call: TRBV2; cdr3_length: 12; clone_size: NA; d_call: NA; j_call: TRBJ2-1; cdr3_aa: CASSVLNNEQFF; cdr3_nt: TGTGCCAGCAGTGTCCTTAACAATGAGCAGTTCTTC
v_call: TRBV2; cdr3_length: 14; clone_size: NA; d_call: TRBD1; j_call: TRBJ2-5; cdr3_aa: CASSPDRGQETQYF; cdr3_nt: TGTGCCAGCAGTCCCGACAGGGGGCAAGAGACCCAGTACTTC
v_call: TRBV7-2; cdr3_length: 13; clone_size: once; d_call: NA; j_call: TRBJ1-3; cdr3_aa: CASSSGAGNTIYF; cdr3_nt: TGTGCCAGCAGCTCGGGTGCTGGAAACACCATATATTTT
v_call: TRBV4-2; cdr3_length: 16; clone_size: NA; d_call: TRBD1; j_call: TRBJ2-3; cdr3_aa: CASSPWDRDSTDTQYF; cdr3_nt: TGTGCCAGCAGCCCATGGGACAGGGATTCCACAGATACGCAGTATTTT
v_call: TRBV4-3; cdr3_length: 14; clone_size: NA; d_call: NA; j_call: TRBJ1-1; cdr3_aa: CASSPGRQDDEAFF; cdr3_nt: TGCGCCAGCAGCCCAGGGAGACAGGACGATGAAGCTTTCTTT
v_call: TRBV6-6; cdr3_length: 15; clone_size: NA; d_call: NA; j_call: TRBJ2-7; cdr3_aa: CASIREGGIRGEQYF; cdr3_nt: TGTGCCAGCATCCGCGAGGGCGGGATTCGCGGGGAGCAGTACTTC
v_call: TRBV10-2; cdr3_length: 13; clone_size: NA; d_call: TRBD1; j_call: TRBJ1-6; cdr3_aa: CATAGTDNSPLHF; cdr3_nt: TGCGCCACCGCCGGGACAGATAATTCACCCCTCCACTTT
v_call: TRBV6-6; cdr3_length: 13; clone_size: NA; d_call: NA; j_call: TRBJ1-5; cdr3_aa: CASTRGSNQPQHF; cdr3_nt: TGTGCCAGCACAAGGGGCAGCAATCAGCCCCAGCATTTT
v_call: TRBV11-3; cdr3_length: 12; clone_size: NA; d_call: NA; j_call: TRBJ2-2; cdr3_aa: CASSPPGGELFF; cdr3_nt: TGTGCCAGCAGCCCCCCGGGAGGGGAGCTGTTTTTT
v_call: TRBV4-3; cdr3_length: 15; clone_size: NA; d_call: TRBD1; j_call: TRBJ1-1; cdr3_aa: CASSQTDRENTEAFF; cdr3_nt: TGCGCCAGCAGCCAGACGGACAGGGAGAACACTGAAGCTTTCTTT
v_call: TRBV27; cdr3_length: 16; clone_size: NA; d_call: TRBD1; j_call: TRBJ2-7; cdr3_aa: CASSYFGQGGPYEQYF; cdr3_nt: TGTGCCAGCAGTTATTTCGGACAGGGGGGGCCCTACGAGCAGTACTTC
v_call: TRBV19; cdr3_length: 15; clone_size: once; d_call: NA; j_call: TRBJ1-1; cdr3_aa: CASSMVEGIAIEAFF; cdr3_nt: TGTGCCAGTAGTATGGTGGAGGGGATAGCTATTGAAGCTTTCTTT
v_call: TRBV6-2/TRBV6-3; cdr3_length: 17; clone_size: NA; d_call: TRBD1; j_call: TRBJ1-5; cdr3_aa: CASSYFGQGVGNQPQHF; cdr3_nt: TGTGCCAGCAGTTACTTTGGACAGGGGGTAGGCAATCAGCCCCAGCATTTT
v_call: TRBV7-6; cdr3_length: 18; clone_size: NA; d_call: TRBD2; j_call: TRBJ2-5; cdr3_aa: CASNKLAGAGGLGETQYF; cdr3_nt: TGTGCCAGCAACAAACTAGCAGGAGCGGGAGGGCTCGGGGAGACCCAGTACTTC
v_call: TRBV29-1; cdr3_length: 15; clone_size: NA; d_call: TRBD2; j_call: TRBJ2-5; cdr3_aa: CSVGGSSGKQETQYF; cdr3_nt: TGCAGCGTTGGGGGGTCTAGCGGGAAACAAGAGACCCAGTACTTC
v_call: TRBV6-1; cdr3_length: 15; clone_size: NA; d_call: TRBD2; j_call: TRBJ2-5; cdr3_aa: CASSEAGGVLETQYF; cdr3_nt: TGTGCCAGCAGTGAAGCGGGGGGGGTTCTGGAGACCCAGTACTTC
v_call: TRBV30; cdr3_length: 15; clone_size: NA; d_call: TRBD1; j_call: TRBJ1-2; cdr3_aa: CAWGRGTGGVNGYTF; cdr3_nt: TGTGCCTGGGGGAGGGGGACAGGGGGAGTCAATGGCTACACCTTC
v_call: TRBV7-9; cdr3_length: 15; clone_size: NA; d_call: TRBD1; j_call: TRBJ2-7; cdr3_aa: CASSFRQGSPYEQYF; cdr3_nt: TGTGCCAGCAGCTTTAGACAGGGGTCCCCCTACGAGCAGTACTTC
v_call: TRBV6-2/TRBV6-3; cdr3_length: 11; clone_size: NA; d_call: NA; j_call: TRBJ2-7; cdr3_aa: CASSYNLEQYF; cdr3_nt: TGTGCCAGCAGTTATAATTTAGAGCAGTACTTC
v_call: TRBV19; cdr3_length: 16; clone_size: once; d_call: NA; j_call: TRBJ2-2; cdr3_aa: CASTSSLEGYTGELFF; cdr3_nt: TGTGCCAGTACGTCCTCGTTAGAGGGATACACCGGGGAGCTGTTTTTT
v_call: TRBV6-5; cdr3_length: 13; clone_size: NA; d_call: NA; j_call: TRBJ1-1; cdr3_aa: CASRHNEDSEAFF; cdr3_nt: TGTGCCAGCAGACACAACGAAGACAGTGAAGCTTTCTTT
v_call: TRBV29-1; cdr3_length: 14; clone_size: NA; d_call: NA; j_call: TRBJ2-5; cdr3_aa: CSVATGSPQETQYF; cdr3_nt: TGCAGCGTTGCGACAGGTTCGCCCCAAGAGACCCAGTACTTC
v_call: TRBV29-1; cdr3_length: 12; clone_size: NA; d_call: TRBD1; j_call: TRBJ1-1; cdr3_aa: CSVQGAFAEAFF; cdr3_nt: TGCAGCGTACAGGGGGCGTTCGCTGAAGCTTTCTTT
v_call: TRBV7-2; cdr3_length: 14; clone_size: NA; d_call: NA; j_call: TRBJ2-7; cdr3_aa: CASSRLSTYYEQYF; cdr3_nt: TGTGCCAGCAGCCGCCTTTCCACATACTACGAGCAGTACTTC
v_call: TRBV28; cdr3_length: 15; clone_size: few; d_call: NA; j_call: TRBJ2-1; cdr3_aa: CASSLAVSSYNEQFF; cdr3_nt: TGTGCCAGCAGTTTAGCTGTGAGCTCCTACAATGAGCAGTTCTTC
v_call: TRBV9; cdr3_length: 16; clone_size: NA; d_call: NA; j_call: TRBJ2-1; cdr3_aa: CASSVGVTRTDNEQFF; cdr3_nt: TGTGCCAGCAGCGTAGGAGTCACTAGAACCGACAATGAGCAGTTCTTC
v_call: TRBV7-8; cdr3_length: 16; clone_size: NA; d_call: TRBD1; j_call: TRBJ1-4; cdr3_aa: CASSNARTGGDEKLFF; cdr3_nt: TGTGCCAGCAGCAATGCCCGGACAGGGGGCGATGAAAAACTGTTTTTT
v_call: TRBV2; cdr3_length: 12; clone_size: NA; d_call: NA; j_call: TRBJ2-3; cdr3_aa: CASRLDTDTQYF; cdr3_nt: TGTGCCAGCAGACTAGACACAGATACGCAGTATTTT
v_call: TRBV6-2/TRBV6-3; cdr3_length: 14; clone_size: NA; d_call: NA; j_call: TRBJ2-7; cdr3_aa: CASSYAGRNREQYF; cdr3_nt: TGTGCCAGCAGTTACGCGGGGAGAAACCGCGAGCAGTACTTC
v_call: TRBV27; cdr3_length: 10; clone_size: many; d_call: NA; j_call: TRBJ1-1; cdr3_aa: CASRGTEAFF; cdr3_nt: TGTGCCAGTCGGGGTACTGAAGCTTTCTTT